The next 23 T cell receptor beta chains were all read from a single sample in a study of cytotoxic CD8 clonotypes in ibrutinib-treated CLL. TCRdb keeps only in-frame clones here, not all; method: immunoSEQ multiplex PCR. The top ten hold roughly 25% of the sample, which has 15,000 to 20,000 clones, about 61% seen once. The sequenced sample was PBMCs, obtained after 12 months of ibrutinib treatment. The receptors were gathered from a human donor with chronic lymphocytic leukemia.

This clone has only a few counts. CDR3 nucleotides: TGTGCCAGCAGTTTACTGGGTTTCAACTATGGCTACACCTTC. Protein: CASSLLGFNYGYTF. This chain connects TRBV28 to TRBJ1-2; no firm D call. The V and J ends lost 2 bases and 2 bases respectively, with 9 bases between them. The CDR3 has 14 amino acids. CDR1 is MDHEN, CDR2 SYDVKM, per germline.

The J gene is TRBJ2-7, the V gene TRBV4-1, with TRBD2 matching 9 bases. V lost 1 base, J lost 2 bases, and 3 bases stayed unmatched. From germline, CDR1 is MGHRA and CDR2 YSYEKL. The CDR3 has 15 residues. The CDR3: CASSQGTSATYEQYF. The CDR3 coding sequence is TGCGCCAGCAGCCAAGGGACTAGCGCTACCTACGAGCAGTACTTC.

This chain joins TRBV5-1 and TRBJ1-1; 7 bases match TRBD1. This CDR3 comprises 14 residues. The V gene end was trimmed by 1 base and the J gene end by 3 bases; junction bases not matched to a gene: 3. Per the germline V gene, CDR1 is SGHRS and CDR2 is YFSETQ. The CDR3 nucleotides read TGCGCCAGCAGCTTGAGGGGGCAAGACACTGAAGCTTTCTTT. Translated, it gives CASSLRGQDTEAFF.

The chain links TRBV5-1 to TRBJ2-1; 10 bases line up with TRBD2. The CDR3 loop spans 16 amino acids. V trimming: 3 bases; J trimming: 4 bases; junction bases outside the gene matches: 7. Germline V gives CDR1 SGHRS, CDR2 YFSETQ. The CDR3 sequence is CASSWATSGAYNEQFF. The DNA for the CDR3 is TGCGCCAGCAGCTGGGCTACTAGCGGGGCATACAATGAGCAGTTCTTC.

This chain connects TRBV5-1 to TRBJ2-3; D tentatively fits TRBD1 or TRBD2 (5 bases each). The germline V gene encodes CDR1 SGHRS and CDR2 YFSETQ. V lost 4 bases and J 5 bases, leaving 17 bases between the germline ends. This CDR3 has 15 amino acids. CDR3 coding DNA: TGCGCCAGCAGCCAGGGACCCACGGCAAGAGATACGCAGTATTTT. It is translated as CASSQGPTARDTQYF. The variable domain in full, completed from reference TRBV5-1 and TRBJ2-3, reads KAGVTQTPRYLIKTRGQQVTLSCSPISGHRSVSWYQQTPGQGLQFLFEYFSETQRNKGNFPGRFSGRQFSNSRSEMNVSTLELGDSALYLCASSQGPTARDTQYFGPGTRLTVL.

CDR3 residues: CAWGTGGNEKLFF. For the CDR3, the DNA is TGTGCCTGGGGGACAGGGGGCAATGAAAAACTGTTTTTT. This chain links TRBV30 with TRBJ1-4; TRBD1 agrees at 12 bases. Losses at the gene ends were 5 bases for V and 5 bases for J; bases not matched to a gene: 0. CDR1 and CDR2 from the germline V gene are GTSNPN and SVGIG (reference sequence). The CDR3 has 13 residues.

The V gene is TRBV6-6, the J gene TRBJ2-3, with D maybe TRBD1 (6 bases). The CDR3 runs 13 residues. Germline CDR1 reads MNHNY; CDR2 reads SVGAGI (reference sequence). Trimming shortened V by 7 bases and J by 6 bases, and 14 bases separated the two germline ends. The CDR3 spells CASTRQERDTQYF. The DNA of the CDR3 is TGTGCCAGCACCCGACAGGAGCGGGATACGCAGTATTTT.

The chain has TRBV19 and TRBJ2-5; D gene uncertain. Trimming stripped 6 bases from V and 7 bases from J, with 15 bases between. The CDR3 runs to 13 residues. Germline CDR1 is LNHDA and CDR2 is SQIVND (reference sequence). The CDR3 sequence is CASSSSRDGTQYF. DNA for the CDR3: TGTGCCAGTAGCTCCTCTAGAGACGGGACCCAGTACTTC.

This chain joins TRBV5-6 and TRBJ2-7; D may correspond to TRBD1 or TRBD2 (5 bases each). Germline loops: CDR1 SGHDT, CDR2 YYEEEE. Trimming shortened V by 0 bases and J by 3 bases, and 7 bases separated the two germline ends. The CDR3 loop spans 13 amino acids. CDR3 nucleotide sequence: TGTGCCAGCAGCTTGGGAGGGGACTACGAGCAGTACTTC. This encodes CASSLGGDYEQYF. Together with reference TRBV5-6 and TRBJ2-7, the CDR3 gives the full variable domain: DAGVTQSPTHLIKTRGQQVTLRCSPKSGHDTVSWYQQALGQGPQFIFQYYEEEERQRGNFPDRFSGHQFPNYSSELNVNALLLGDSALYLCASSLGGDYEQYFGPGTRLTVT.

This clone appeared a few times. The rearrangement joins TRBV29-1 to TRBJ2-1; 11 positions match TRBD2. Germline loops: CDR1 SQVTM, CDR2 ANQGSEA. This CDR3 spans 14 amino acids. V gave up 3 bases and J gave up 8 bases; unmatched junction bases: 6. The CDR3 DNA reads as TGCAGCGTTGATGGGGGGACTAGCGGCCATGAGCAGTTCTTC. Translation: CSVDGGTSGHEQFF.

The rearrangement links TRBV11-1 to TRBJ2-3; possibly TRBD2 for D (5 bases). There are 17 residues in the CDR3. V was clipped by 5 bases and J by 3 bases, with 21 bases between them. Germline V gene sequence: CDR1 SGHAT, CDR2 FQDESV (reference sequence). The chain's CDR3 is CASSPELREAGTDTQYF. DNA for the CDR3: TGTGCCAGCAGCCCCGAGTTACGGGAAGCAGGTACAGATACGCAGTATTTT.

This chain links TRBV2 with TRBJ2-7; D call uncertain. There are 11 residues in the CDR3. Germline loops: CDR1 SNHLY, CDR2 FYNNEI. Trimming took off 6 bases at V and 4 bases at J, with 7 bases between the two ends. CDR3 sequence: CASSSQYEQYF. For the CDR3, the DNA is TGTGCCAGCAGCAGCCAATACGAGCAGTACTTC.

The chain recombines TRBV18 with TRBJ1-5; D may be TRBD1 (6 bases). This CDR3 is 14 amino acids long. Trimming cost V 4 bases and J 2 bases, with 9 bases left between them. CDR1 and CDR2 (germline): KGHSH, LQKENI. CDR3 nucleotide sequence: TGTGCCAGCTCACAGGGGGTCGGCAATCAGCCCCAGCATTTT. Its translation: CASSQGVGNQPQHF.

The rearrangement uses TRBV6-5 and TRBJ2-3; D is uncertain. V lost 5 bases and J lost 1, with 7 bases in between. Germline assignment: CDR1 MNHEY and CDR2 SVGAGI. This CDR3 is 13 amino acids long. The CDR3 nucleotides are TGTGCCAGCAGTCCCCCCGGCACAGATACGCAGTATTTT. Its protein product is CASSPPGTDTQYF.

This clone has a handful of counts. This chain connects TRBV7-2 to TRBJ1-4; the D gene is possibly TRBD1 (5 bases). V shed 1 base and J shed 7 bases, with 13 bases lying between them. The germline CDR1 and CDR2 sequences are SGHTA and FQGNSA. This CDR3 contains 15 residues. The CDR3 region has the DNA TGTGCCAGCAGCTTAGTCGGGGCTGAGGGTGAAAAACTGTTTTTT. This encodes CASSLVGAEGEKLFF.

The rearrangement links TRBV10-1 to TRBJ2-1, with 9 bases that match TRBD1. This CDR3 spans 16 amino acids. The ends lost 2 bases at V and 0 bases at J; junction bases unmatched: 2. Germline V gene data show CDR1 as WNHNN and CDR2 as SYGVQD (reference sequence). The CDR3 reads CASSETGQGSYNEQFF. The CDR3 nucleotides are TGCGCCAGCAGTGAGACGGGACAGGGCTCCTACAATGAGCAGTTCTTC.

The genes are TRBV28 and TRBJ1-5; TRBD1 aligns across 8 bases. V gave up 4 bases and J gave up 6 bases; unmatched junction bases: 8. The CDR3 totals 15 residues. Germline lookup yields CDR1 MDHEN and CDR2 SYDVKM. Written as DNA, the CDR3 is TGTGCCAGCAGTTCACCGTCAGGGGGCGGTCAGCCCCAGCATTTT. Protein sequence: CASSSPSGGGQPQHF.

The chain couples TRBV9 to TRBJ2-3; 9 nucleotides line up with TRBD2. Losses at the gene ends were 1 base for V and 4 bases for J; bases not matched to a gene: 7. The germline V gene encodes CDR1 SGDLS and CDR2 YYNGEE. This CDR3 contains 16 residues. CDR3 nucleotide sequence: TGTGCCAGCAGCGTACTGGCGGGAGGGCCATCAGATACGCAGTATTTT. Translating gives CASSVLAGGPSDTQYF. Together with reference TRBV9 and TRBJ2-3, the CDR3 gives the full variable domain: DSGVTQTPKHLITATGQRVTLRCSPRSGDLSVYWYQQSLDQGLQFLIQYYNGEERAKGNILERFSAQQFPDLHSELNLSSLELGDSALYFCASSVLAGGPSDTQYFGPGTRLTVL.

This CDR3 is CASSVAPRTSGTYEQYF. The CDR3 bases are TGTGCCAGCAGCGTAGCCCCACGGACTAGCGGGACCTACGAGCAGTACTTC. The rearrangement links TRBV9 to TRBJ2-7, with 12 bases fitting TRBD2. The length of the CDR3 is 17 residues. Germline loops: CDR1 SGDLS, CDR2 YYNGEE. Trimming cost V 0 bases and J 2 bases; bases outside gene matches: 6. The full variable domain, in which reference TRBV9 and TRBJ2-7 provide the parts outside the CDR3, is DSGVTQTPKHLITATGQRVTLRCSPRSGDLSVYWYQQSLDQGLQFLIQYYNGEERAKGNILERFSAQQFPDLHSELNLSSLELGDSALYFCASSVAPRTSGTYEQYFGPGTRLTVT.

The J gene is TRBJ2-2, the V gene TRBV19, with TRBD2 matching 13 bases. There are 18 residues in the CDR3. Losses at the gene ends were 3 bases for V and 5 bases for J; bases not matched to a gene: 9. Germline values: CDR1 LNHDA, CDR2 SQIVND (reference sequence). DNA for the CDR3: TGTGCCAGTAGTATGAGGGGGGGACTAGCGGGACGGACCGGGGAGCTGTTTTTT. Translated, it gives CASSMRGGLAGRTGELFF.

The rearrangement uses TRBV7-4 and TRBJ1-1, with no clear D. The CDR3 consists of 15 residues. The ends were cut back, 5 bases at V and 3 bases at J, with 16 bases in the middle. CDR1 and CDR2 from the germline V gene are SGHVT and SQSDAQ. The CDR3 DNA is TGTGCCAGCAGCCCAATCCCCAAGGGCGACACTGAAGCTTTCTTT. Translated: CASSPIPKGDTEAFF.

This clone was observed once. The chain has TRBV19 and TRBJ1-1; D is perhaps TRBD1 (5 bases). The CDR3 spans 14 residues. Trimming pared 4 bases from V and 10 bases from J, leaving 19 bases between. Germline lookup yields CDR1 LNHDA and CDR2 SQIVND (reference sequence). In DNA form, the CDR3 reads TGTGCCAGTAGTAGTTTCAGGGCCTTGGAGGGAGCTTTCTTT. Translation: CASSSFRALEGAFF. Together with reference TRBV19 and TRBJ1-1, the CDR3 gives the full variable domain: DGGITQSPKYLFRKEGQNVTLSCEQNLNHDAMYWYRQDPGQGLRLIYYSQIVNDFQKGDIAEGYSVSREKKESFPLTVTSAQKNPTAFYLCASSSFRALEGAFFGQGTRLTVV.

This sequence joins TRBV21-1 and TRBJ2-1; the table names TRBD2, a call not compared with the DNA. TRBV21-1 is deemed a pseudogene. The CDR3 length is 19 residues. CDR3: CASSKDLLAGDRGYNEQFF. DNA of the CDR3: TGTGCCAGCAGCAAAGATTTGTTAGCGGGAGACCGGGGCTACAATGAGCAGTTCTTC.